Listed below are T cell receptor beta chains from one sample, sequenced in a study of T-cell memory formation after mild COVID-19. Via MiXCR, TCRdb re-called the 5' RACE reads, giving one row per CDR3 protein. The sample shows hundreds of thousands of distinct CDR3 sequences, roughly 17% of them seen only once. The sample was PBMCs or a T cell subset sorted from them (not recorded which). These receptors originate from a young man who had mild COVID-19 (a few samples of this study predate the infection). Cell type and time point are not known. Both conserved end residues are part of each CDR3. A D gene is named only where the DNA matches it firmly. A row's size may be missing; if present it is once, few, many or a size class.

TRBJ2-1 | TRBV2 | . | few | TGTGCCAGCACTCGAACCGGGGGGCCCTCCTACAATGAGCAGTTCTTC | CASTRTGGPSYNEQFF
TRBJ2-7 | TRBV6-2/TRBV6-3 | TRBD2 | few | TGTGCCAGCATCGCTGGGAGGGTCCCCTACGAGCAGTACTTC | CASIAGRVPYEQYF
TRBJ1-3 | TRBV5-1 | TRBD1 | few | TGCGCCAGCAGCTTGGCCACAGGGGGCTCTGGAAACACCATATATTTT | CASSLATGGSGNTIYF
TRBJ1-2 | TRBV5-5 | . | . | TGTGCCAGCAGCTTCGACAGGCCCTATGGCTACACCTTC | CASSFDRPYGYTF
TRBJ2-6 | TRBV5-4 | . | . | TGTGCCGGAACTAACTCTGGGGCCAACGTCCTGACTTTC | CAGTNSGANVLTF
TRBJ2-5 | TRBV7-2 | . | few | TGTGCCAGCAGTCCCCAAAAAGAGACCCAGTACTTC | CASSPQKETQYF
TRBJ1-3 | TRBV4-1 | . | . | TGCGCCAGCAGCTACCTCTTGGTATCTGGAAACACCATATATTTT | CASSYLLVSGNTIYF
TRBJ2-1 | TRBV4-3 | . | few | TGCGCCAGCAGCCAAGATCTCAGGAGGTACAATGAGCAGTTCTTC | CASSQDLRRYNEQFF
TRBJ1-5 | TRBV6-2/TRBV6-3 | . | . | TGTGCCAGCAGAGGAGCATGGGGCCCCCCAGGCGATCAGCCCCAGCATTTT | CASRGAWGPPGDQPQHF
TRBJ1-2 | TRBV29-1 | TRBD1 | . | TGCAGCGTCACTCACCTCTCCGGGACAGGGCCTTATGGCTACACCTTC | CSVTHLSGTGPYGYTF
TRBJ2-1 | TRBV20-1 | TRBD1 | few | TGCAGTGCTAGGAGGACAGGGGGCTCTGGAGGGCAGTTCTTC | CSARRTGGSGGQFF
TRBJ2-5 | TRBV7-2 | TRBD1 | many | TGTGCCAGCAGCTTAGCGGCAGGACAGGGTTGGGGGACCCAGTACTTC | CASSLAAGQGWGTQYF
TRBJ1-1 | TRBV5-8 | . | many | TGTGCCAGCAGCTTCGGGCAGGGGAGGACTGAAGCTTTCTTT | CASSFGQGRTEAFF
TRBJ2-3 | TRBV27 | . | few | TGTGCCAGCAGATACCCCGGATCCACAGATACGCAGTATTTT | CASRYPGSTDTQYF
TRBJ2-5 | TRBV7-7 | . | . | TGTGCCAGCAGCTTAGTTGGTAGCGGTGCGGAGACCCAGTACTTC | CASSLVGSGAETQYF
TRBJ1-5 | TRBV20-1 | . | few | TGCAGTGCCGTGGGGGTTGCGATTGATCAGCCCCAGCATTTT | CSAVGVAIDQPQHF
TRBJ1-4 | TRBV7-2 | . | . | TGCGCCAGCAGCTTGACGGGTACGACTAATGAAAAACTGTTTTTT | CASSLTGTTNEKLFF
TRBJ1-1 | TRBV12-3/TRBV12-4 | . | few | TGTGCCAGCCGGGCCGGGGACAAGGGCACTGAAGCTTTCTTT | CASRAGDKGTEAFF
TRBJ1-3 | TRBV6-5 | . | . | TGTGCCAGCAGTTACGAAAAGGCGAGCTCTGGAAACACCATATATTTT | CASSYEKASSGNTIYF
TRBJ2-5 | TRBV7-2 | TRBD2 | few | TGTGCCAGCAGCTTAAGGCCAGCGGGGGGAGGCGAGACCCAGTACTTC | CASSLRPAGGGETQYF
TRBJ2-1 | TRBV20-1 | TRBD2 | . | TGCAGTGCTAGAGTAGCGGGGGGAACCAATGAGCAGTTCTTC | CSARVAGGTNEQFF
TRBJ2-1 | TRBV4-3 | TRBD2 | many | TGCGCCAGCAGCCAAGATAGGAGCGGGGGAGGTGGTGAGCAGTTCTTC | CASSQDRSGGGGEQFF
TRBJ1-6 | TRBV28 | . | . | TGTGCCAGCAGTACTCTAGCGTGGAGCTCCTATAATTCACCCCTCCACTTT | CASSTLAWSSYNSPLHF
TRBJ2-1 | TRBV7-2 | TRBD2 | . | TGTGCCAGCAGCTTAAGACTAGCGGGGGGCCGGAGCTCCTACAATGAGCAGTTCTTC | CASSLRLAGGRSSYNEQFF
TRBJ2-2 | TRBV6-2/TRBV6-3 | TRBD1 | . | TGTGCCAGCAGCACAGGGGTCAGGTGGGAGCTGTTTTTT | CASSTGVRWELFF
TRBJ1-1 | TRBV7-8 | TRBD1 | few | TGTGCCAGCAGCTCCCTGCCCGGGACAGGTCTGAACACTGAAGCTTTCTTT | CASSSLPGTGLNTEAFF
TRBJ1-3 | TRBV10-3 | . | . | TGTGCCATCAGTCAACAGGGCCTGAGCTCTGGAAACACCATATATTTT | CAISQQGLSSGNTIYF
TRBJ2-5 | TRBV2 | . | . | TGTGCCAGCAGTGAAGCACGGTCAAAAATGGAGACCCAGTACTTC | CASSEARSKMETQYF
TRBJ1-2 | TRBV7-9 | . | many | TGTGCCAGCAGCGCTGCCTATGGCTACACCTTC | CASSAAYGYTF
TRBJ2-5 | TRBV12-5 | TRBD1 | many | TGTGCTAGTGGTTGGCAGGGGGCGACAGAGACCCAGTACTTC | CASGWQGATETQYF
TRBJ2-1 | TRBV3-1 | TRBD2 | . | TGTGCCAGCAGCCCATCCCTGACTAGCAGGGAGCAGTTCTTC | CASSPSLTSREQFF
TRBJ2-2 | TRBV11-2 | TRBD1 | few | TGTGCCAGCAACTACTTTGGACAGGGGAACACCGGGGAGCTGTTTTTT | CASNYFGQGNTGELFF
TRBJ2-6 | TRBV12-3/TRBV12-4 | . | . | TGTGCCAGCAGTCCTGGGTCCAACGTCCTGACTTTC | CASSPGSNVLTF
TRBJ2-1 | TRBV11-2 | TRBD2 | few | TGTGCCAGCAGCCAGCGGGGATTTACTCACAATGAGCAGTTCTTC | CASSQRGFTHNEQFF
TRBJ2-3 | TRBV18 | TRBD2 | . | TGTGCCAGCTCACCGCCGTCGGGCGGGGGGATAGATACGCAGTATTTT | CASSPPSGGGIDTQYF
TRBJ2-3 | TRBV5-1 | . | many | TGCGCCAGCAGCCCCGGCGATGGGGCCCTCACAGATACGCAGTATTTT | CASSPGDGALTDTQYF
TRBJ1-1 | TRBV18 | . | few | TGTGCCAGCACCGGGGTTTTGAACACTGAAGCTTTCTTT | CASTGVLNTEAFF
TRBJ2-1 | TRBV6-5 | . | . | TGTGCCAGTCGGGGGCCCAATGAGCAGTTCTTC | CASRGPNEQFF
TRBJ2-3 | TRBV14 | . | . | TGTGCCAGCAGCTTTCGGATCGGCACCACAGATACGCAGTATTTT | CASSFRIGTTDTQYF
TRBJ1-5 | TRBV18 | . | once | TGTGCCAGCTCACCTTCAGCGGGCAATCAGCCCCAGCATTTT | CASSPSAGNQPQHF
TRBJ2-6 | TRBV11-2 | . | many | TGTGCCAGCAAGTCAGTCTCTGGGGCCAACGTCCTGACTTTC | CASKSVSGANVLTF